The subject of this entry is one T cell receptor (beta chain). Its target is not known. TCRdb reprocessed the reads with MiXCR, giving one entry per CDR3 protein. The sample lists 360,000 or so distinct CDR3 sequences; about 35% were seen once. This specimen belongs to a study of T cell repertoires in cytomegalovirus infection. Study findings and constraints: HLA-C-restricted CMV-specific TCR beta clonotypes were dominant in the ex vivo response. Carriers of CMV and the relevant HLA type were discriminated by public TCR beta frequency.

CDR3 length: 18 residues. The germline V gene encodes CDR1 SGDLS and CDR2 YYNGEE. With V trimmed by 0 bases and J by 8 bases, 16 bases remained unmatched. V is TRBV9 and J is TRBJ2-1; TRBD2 matches 8 bases. The source is a human donor in good health (CMV status not recorded). Some clones in this sample may be carry-over from other donors' samples. The sample in question was cultured PBMCs, obtained from culture after CMV antigen stimulation. In nucleotides, the CDR3 is TGTGCCAGCAGCGTAGAGGGGTACCTAGCGGGCCCCCCTCATGAGCAGTTCTTC. It yields the protein CASSVEGYLAGPPHEQFF.